One and the same sample provided the 8 T cell receptor beta chains below, sequenced in a study of cytomegalovirus exposure and HLA in healthy donors. Vbeta (60) and Jbeta (13) primers were used in the PCR. Measured with immunoSEQ multiplex PCR; TCRdb has only the in-frame clones, and not every one. The data show 80,000 to 100,000 clones, and the top ten clones hold 3% to 4%. The sample consisted of PBMCs. These receptors were collected from a woman in her thirties in good health and CMV-seronegative.

This sequence joins TRBV29-1 and TRBJ2-3; 12 bases match TRBD2. V lost 4 bases to trimming and J lost 7 bases; unmatched junction nucleotides: 0. The CDR3 is made up of 12 amino acids. Germline V gene data show CDR1 as SQVTM and CDR2 as ANQGSEA. DNA for the CDR3: TGCAGCGTTGGGACTAGCGGGAATACGCAGTATTTT. Translated: CSVGTSGNTQYF.

V usage is TRBV2 and J usage is TRBJ2-1; D possibly corresponds to TRBD2 (5 bases). V was clipped by 2 bases and J by 9 bases, with 14 bases between them. Germline CDR1 and CDR2: SNHLY and FYNNEI. This CDR3 spans 14 amino acids. CDR3 nucleotide sequence: TGTGCCAGCAGTGAACACCTAGCTACAACTGAGCAGTTCTTC. Translating gives CASSEHLATTEQFF. Together with reference TRBV2 and TRBJ2-1, the CDR3 gives the full variable domain: EPEVTQTPSHQVTQMGQEVILRCVPISNHLYFYWYRQILGQKVEFLVSFYNNEISEKSEIFDDQFSVERPDGSNFTLKIRSTKLEDSAMYFCASSEHLATTEQFFGPGTRLTVL.

The chain is built from TRBV27 and TRBJ2-7, with D maybe TRBD2 (7 bases). The CDR3 runs to 14 residues. Trimming cost V 6 bases and J 6 bases, with 18 bases left between them. CDR1 and CDR2 (germline): MNHEY, SMNVEV (reference sequence). CDR3 region: CASRWTGGSVEQYF. Here the CDR3 DNA reads TGTGCCAGCAGATGGACGGGGGGCAGTGTCGAGCAGTACTTC.

This sequence joins TRBV12-5 and TRBJ1-1; maybe TRBD1 (5 bases). The V gene's germline CDR1 is LGHNT and CDR2 FRNRAP. This CDR3 spans 15 amino acids. V lost 1 base to trimming and J lost 2 bases, with 11 bases between them. The CDR3 is CASGLDGRGNTEAFF. CDR3 DNA sequence: TGTGCTAGTGGTTTGGACGGGAGGGGCAACACTGAAGCTTTCTTT.

The rearrangement links TRBV6-4 to TRBJ2-3; D is possibly TRBD2 (5 bases). The CDR3 has 16 amino acids. V gave up 3 bases and J gave up 0 bases, with 13 bases separating them. Germline CDR1 and CDR2: MRHNA and SNTAGT. CDR3: CASSEKAGSSTDTQYF. The CDR3 DNA sequence: TGTGCCAGCAGTGAAAAGGCGGGTTCTAGCACAGATACGCAGTATTTT.

V and J are TRBV9 and TRBJ1-3; TRBD1 aligns across 7 bases. The CDR3 extends over 16 amino acids. Per the germline V gene, CDR1 is SGDLS and CDR2 is YYNGEE. V dropped 4 bases and J dropped 0; count of bases not matched to a gene: 7. DNA of the CDR3: TGTGCCAGCAGCCCCACCGGGACAGTCTCTGGAAACACCATATATTTT. Residues: CASSPTGTVSGNTIYF.

The chain combines TRBV9 with TRBJ1-3, with D maybe TRBD1 (5 bases). The V and J ends lost 0 bases and 2 bases respectively, with 15 bases between them. The germline V gene has CDR1 SGDLS and CDR2 YYNGEE. This CDR3 has 17 residues. As DNA, the CDR3 is TGTGCCAGCAGCGTAGGACAGACTTTGATACCTGGAAACACCATATATTTT. Its protein product is CASSVGQTLIPGNTIYF.

The CDR3 DNA reads TGTGCCAGCAGTGAACTAAGGGGGAGAGGCTACACCTTC. This codes for CASSELRGRGYTF. The chain combines TRBV6-1 with TRBJ1-2, with a weak D call TRBD1 (6 bases). Germline-derived CDR1 and CDR2 are MNHNS and SASEGT. This CDR3 is 13 amino acids long. V lost 2 bases, J lost 8 bases, and 12 bases lay in between.